This T cell receptor (beta chain) originates from a study of T cell repertoires in cytomegalovirus infection. This clonotype was seen a few times. One entry per CDR3 protein, called by TCRdb with MiXCR from the reads. In the table there are roughly 310,000 distinct CDR3 sequences, roughly a sixth of which are singletons. The CDR3 sequence is 17 residues long. Trimming cost V 2 bases and J 0 bases, with 14 bases left between them. The V gene's germline CDR1 is LGHNA and CDR2 YSLEER. This TCR was sampled from a human donor in good health (CMV status not recorded). Some clones in this sample may be carry-over from other donors' samples. The V and J genes are TRBV4-3 and TRBJ2-1, with D uncertain. Sequenced sample: PBMCs. The CDR3 region has the DNA TGCGCCAGCAGCCAACACCTCCCGGCCGGCTCCTACAATGAGCAGTTCTTC. Encoded protein: CASSQHLPAGSYNEQFF.